The entry below gives a single T cell receptor (beta chain) sequence along with its context. This specimen includes other DNA sequences encoding the same CDR3. Noted time point: cycle 4 day 1 (C4D1), after 6 weeks of nivolumab. Every patient relapsed after autologous stem cell transplantation, and brentuximab vedotin exposure varied. Complete response, partial response or progressive disease constituted the best response categories observed. Clones were sequenced by immunoSEQ multiplex PCR, and TCRdb holds only the in-frame ones, with some missing. The sample lists tens of thousands of clones, approximately 78% seen once, with 37% in the top ten. The source of the sample is a study of PD-1 blockade in classical Hodgkin lymphoma. The CDR3 has 14 amino acids. Germline values: CDR1 SGHTA, CDR2 FQGNSA. The V end was cut by 0 bases, the J end by 2 bases, with 5 bases between.

V is TRBV7-2 and J is TRBJ1-5; weak D call: TRBD1 (5 bases). The source material was peripheral blood mononuclear cells (PBMCs), sampled before the fourth cycle of nivolumab. This TCR came from a human donor with classical Hodgkin lymphoma. The CDR3 DNA follows: TGTGCCAGCAGCTTAGCGGGGGGCAATCAGCCCCAGCATTTT. The encoded protein is CASSLAGGNQPQHF.